Listed below are T cell receptor beta chains from one sample, sequenced in a study of blood T cell repertoires in COVID-19. Sequencing used immunoSEQ multiplex PCR; TCRdb keeps in-frame clones, though not all of them. The repertoire holds 150,000 to 200,000 clones, 80% to 90% seen once, with 1.5% to 2% in the top ten. The source material was peripheral blood. These receptors all stem from a young man who had recovered from COVID-19. Each CDR3 is given with its conserved first and last residue. The D gene is left open where the match is weak. A clone size is listed for some rows: how often the clone was seen (once, few, many), or a class if it is expanded.

J gene: TRBJ1-2
D gene: .
clone size: once
V gene: TRBV4-1
CDR3 DNA: TGCGCCAGCAGCCAAGATATAAGCTCTGCTGGCTACACCTTC
CDR3 protein: CASSQDISSAGYTF

J gene: TRBJ2-5
D gene: .
clone size: .
V gene: TRBV16
CDR3 DNA: TGTGCCAGCAGCCAAGGCGGATACCAAGAGACCCAGTACTTC
CDR3 protein: CASSQGGYQETQYF

J gene: TRBJ2-1
D gene: .
clone size: .
V gene: TRBV7-2
CDR3 DNA: TGTGCCAGCAGCACTATGACAGGCATCACCTACAATGAGCAGTTCTTC
CDR3 protein: CASSTMTGITYNEQFF

J gene: TRBJ1-5
D gene: TRBD1
clone size: few
V gene: TRBV6-2/TRBV6-3
CDR3 DNA: TGTGCCAGCAGTTACTCTTTGGACCCGGGACAGGGAAGCAATCAGCCCCAGCATTTT
CDR3 protein: CASSYSLDPGQGSNQPQHF

J gene: TRBJ2-7
D gene: TRBD2
clone size: .
V gene: TRBV9
CDR3 DNA: TGTGCCAGCAGCCTAGCGGGAGGGTCCTACGAGCAGTACTTC
CDR3 protein: CASSLAGGSYEQYF

J gene: TRBJ2-3
D gene: .
clone size: .
V gene: TRBV28
CDR3 DNA: TGTGCCAGCAGCCGAACAGGGAGGGAGACAGATACGCAGTATTTT
CDR3 protein: CASSRTGRETDTQYF

J gene: TRBJ1-5
D gene: .
clone size: .
V gene: TRBV30
CDR3 DNA: TGTGCCTGGAGATCTACGGGGGAAAATCAGCCCCAGCATTTT
CDR3 protein: CAWRSTGENQPQHF

J gene: TRBJ2-7
D gene: TRBD2
clone size: .
V gene: TRBV7-2
CDR3 DNA: TGTGCCAGCAGCCCTAGCGGGAACTCCTACGAGCAGTACTTC
CDR3 protein: CASSPSGNSYEQYF

J gene: TRBJ2-6
D gene: .
clone size: .
V gene: TRBV25-1
CDR3 DNA: TGTGCCAGCAGTGGCGGGTCTGGGGCCAACGTCCTGACTTTC
CDR3 protein: CASSGGSGANVLTF

J gene: TRBJ2-6
D gene: .
clone size: .
V gene: TRBV19
CDR3 DNA: TGTGCCAGTAGTATAGGACAGGGAGGTCCTTCTGGGGCCAACGTCCTGACTTTC
CDR3 protein: CASSIGQGGPSGANVLTF

J gene: TRBJ1-6
D gene: TRBD1
clone size: .
V gene: TRBV4-1
CDR3 DNA: TGCGCCAGCAGCCCCGGGACAGGGAAGGAAAATGGGTCACCCCTCCACTTT
CDR3 protein: CASSPGTGKENGSPLHF

J gene: TRBJ2-2
D gene: TRBD2
clone size: .
V gene: TRBV5-1
CDR3 DNA: TGCGCCAGCAAATCCACCGGGACTAGCGGGAGAGCGAACACCGGGGAGCTGTTTTTT
CDR3 protein: CASKSTGTSGRANTGELFF

J gene: TRBJ1-2
D gene: .
clone size: .
V gene: TRBV7-9
CDR3 DNA: TGTGCCAGCAGCCAGACACGGTCCGTTACTAACTATGGCTACACCTTC
CDR3 protein: CASSQTRSVTNYGYTF

J gene: TRBJ2-2
D gene: TRBD2
clone size: .
V gene: TRBV19
CDR3 DNA: TGTGCCAGTAGTACCCCGGGACTAGCCGCCGGGGAGCTGTTTTTT
CDR3 protein: CASSTPGLAAGELFF

J gene: TRBJ1-5
D gene: TRBD1
clone size: .
V gene: TRBV10-3
CDR3 DNA: TGTGCCATCAGGGACAGGGGAGCCGATCAGCCCCAGCATTTT
CDR3 protein: CAIRDRGADQPQHF

J gene: TRBJ1-1
D gene: TRBD1
clone size: .
V gene: TRBV28
CDR3 DNA: TGTGCCAGCAGTTCGGGACAGGGAGGAGAAGCTTTCTTT
CDR3 protein: CASSSGQGGEAFF

J gene: TRBJ1-1
D gene: .
clone size: .
V gene: TRBV14
CDR3 DNA: TGTGCCAGCAGCCAAGGAAAACGTACTCCGGCTTTCTTT
CDR3 protein: CASSQGKRTPAFF

J gene: TRBJ2-7
D gene: TRBD2
clone size: .
V gene: TRBV4-3
CDR3 DNA: TGCGCCAGCAGCCAAGGAATAGCGGGAGCCTACGAGCAGTACTTC
CDR3 protein: CASSQGIAGAYEQYF

J gene: TRBJ1-3
D gene: TRBD1
clone size: .
V gene: TRBV19
CDR3 DNA: TGTGCCAGTAGTATTCACGCCCGGGACAGATCTGGAAACACCATATATTTT
CDR3 protein: CASSIHARDRSGNTIYF

J gene: TRBJ1-1
D gene: .
clone size: .
V gene: TRBV10-3
CDR3 DNA: TGTGCCGTACAGGGGAACACTGAAGCTTTCTTT
CDR3 protein: CAVQGNTEAFF

J gene: TRBJ1-1
D gene: .
clone size: .
V gene: TRBV2
CDR3 DNA: TGTGCCAGCCTTCTCTGGCAGAATCTGAACACTGAAGCTTTCTTT
CDR3 protein: CASLLWQNLNTEAFF

J gene: TRBJ2-1
D gene: TRBD2
clone size: .
V gene: TRBV5-1
CDR3 DNA: TGCGCCAGCAGCTTGGCCCCACCCGGGACTAGCGGGACCAATGAGCAGTTCTTC
CDR3 protein: CASSLAPPGTSGTNEQFF

J gene: TRBJ1-2
D gene: TRBD1
clone size: .
V gene: TRBV27
CDR3 DNA: TGTGCCAGCAGTTTATGGGGACAGGGCTATGGCTACACCTTC
CDR3 protein: CASSLWGQGYGYTF

J gene: TRBJ1-2
D gene: TRBD1
clone size: few
V gene: TRBV5-6
CDR3 DNA: TGTGCCAGCAGCTTGGTACAGGGGGAAGGAGGCTACACCTTC
CDR3 protein: CASSLVQGEGGYTF

J gene: TRBJ2-1
D gene: TRBD1
clone size: .
V gene: TRBV4-1
CDR3 DNA: TGCGCCAGCAGCCAGAAACGACAGGGGGCTATTATCTCGTCCTACAATGAGCAGTTCTTC
CDR3 protein: CASSQKRQGAIISSYNEQFF

J gene: TRBJ2-3
D gene: TRBD2
clone size: few
V gene: TRBV6-2/TRBV6-3
CDR3 DNA: TGTGCCAGCAGCCGAGGACTAGCTGACACAGATACGCAGTATTTT
CDR3 protein: CASSRGLADTDTQYF

J gene: TRBJ1-1
D gene: .
clone size: .
V gene: TRBV10-2
CDR3 DNA: TGCGCCACCACGGCGGGGTTGGGCACTGAAGCTTTCTTT
CDR3 protein: CATTAGLGTEAFF